The text below deals with one T cell receptor beta chain. The antigen it recognizes is unknown. Base quality data are lacking; no much larger clone is found one base away. The germline V gene provides CDR1 SQVTM and CDR2 ANQGSEA. Measured from the cysteine to the phenylalanine, the CDR3 is 11 residues long. Left in the record is the CDR3 DNA by itself, 33 bases read in frame from the first base. V lost 7 bases and J lost 3 bases; the stretch between them is 10 bases long. The trial excluded patients who had a history of autoimmune disease or who were on systemic immunosuppression. Peripheral blood for TCR sequencing was collected from all dose cohorts at baseline, on cycle 4 day 1, and on cycle 7 day 1. Samples came from an open-label, multicenter, first-in-human phase I dose-escalation trial of ivuxolimab. The trial enrolled adults with locally advanced or metastatic head and neck squamous cell, hepatocellular, melanoma or renal cell carcinoma. Before TCR sequencing, CD4+ and CD8+ T cells were separately sorted from peripheral blood.

To sequence the TCRbeta CDR3 region, genomic DNA was isolated from the sorted cells. The immunoSEQ Assay was used to sequence the TCRbeta CDR3 regions. TCRdb retrieved this table from immuneACCESS and kept in-frame rearrangements only. Not all clones are present; in checked studies, unresolved V genes account for under half, and no reason is known for the remainder. The sample table records fewer than 25,000 clones; 75% to 90% of these occur just once. The ten largest clones represent roughly 25% of the sample. The data belong to a study of OX40 agonist ivuxolimab in advanced cancers. Describing the broader study: Ivuxolimab, which targeted the costimulatory receptor OX40 (CD134), was an agonistic, fully human IgG2 monoclonal antibody. Intravenous ivuxolimab was administered to patients every 2 weeks at six dose levels: 0.01, 0.1, 0.3, 1.5, 3 and 10 mg/kg. Of the approximately 50 dose-escalation patients, hepatocellular carcinoma was present in 19, melanoma in some 15, renal cell carcinoma in 9 and head and neck cancer in 9. In the dose-escalation cohort, 70% to 90% of patients were male, and the mean age was roughly 56 years with a range of roughly 23 to 90. Patients were allowed to have had prior anti-PD-1, anti-PD-L1 or anti-CTLA-4 therapy, and more than 30% of the dose-escalation patients had previously received checkpoint inhibitors. Partial responses occurred in three dose-escalation patients: two with cutaneous melanoma and one with hepatocellular carcinoma. The point of sequencing TCRbeta in the periphery was to test whether ivuxolimab changed TCR sequence diversity and drove clonal T-cell expansion. The paper covers the monotherapy dose-escalation part of the phase I ivuxolimab trial, which included N of about 50 patients.

The research as a whole found: In partial responders in the 0.1-3.0 mg/kg groups, normalized peripheral clonal expansion was found to be among the lowest, especially among CD8+ T cells. Which antigens the clonally expanded peripheral T cells were specific for was not determined. After ivuxolimab, CD8+ T cells had more expanded clones than CD4+ T cells on average. Clonal expansion of both CD4+ and CD8+ blood T cells was observed from baseline to week 6 at doses 0.1 to 3.0 mg/kg. Low levels of normalized T-cell clonal expansion were also seen in some patients who did not respond.

The rearranged chain carries TRBV29-1 and TRBJ2-7; a weak D assignment points to TRBD2 (5 bases agree). The receptor was derived from an adult with an advanced solid tumor such as melanoma, head and neck, liver or kidney cancer. The starting material was CD4+ or CD8+ T cells sorted from blood, obtained in a trial of the OX40 agonist ivuxolimab. The CDR3 region: CSGTRDYEQYF. At the DNA level, the sequence is TGCAGCGGGACTCGGGACTACGAGCAGTACTTC.